This T cell receptor beta chain was identified during a study of radiation and T cells in renal cell carcinoma. Study-level background: Nephrectomy followed 15 Gy stereotactic body radiation by 4 weeks. Study results and caveats: Top tumor clonotypes rose in blood 2 weeks post-radiation, then contracted.

On this clone: Its antigen is not identified.

Time point: blood 2 weeks post-SBRT. Described treatment: 15 Gy SBRT to primary tumor, nephrectomy 4 weeks later. TCRdb's copy holds only in-frame clones and misses some; the assay was immunoSEQ multiplex PCR. In the table there are roughly 130,000 clones, approximately 78% of which are singletons. Germline V gene lookup returns CDR1 LNHDA and CDR2 SQIVND (reference sequence). The CDR3 length is 15 residues. Trimming shortened V by 1 base and J by 1 base, and 8 bases separated the two germline ends. The J gene is TRBJ2-1, the V gene TRBV19, with no clear D. The sequence was collected from a woman aged 55-70 years with renal cell carcinoma. This specimen consisted of blood, obtained from a patient whose treatment included radiotherapy and nephrectomy. CDR3 nucleotides: TGTGCCAGTAGTATAGGGCGGATTTCCTACAATGAGCAGTTCTTC. This encodes CASSIGRISYNEQFF.